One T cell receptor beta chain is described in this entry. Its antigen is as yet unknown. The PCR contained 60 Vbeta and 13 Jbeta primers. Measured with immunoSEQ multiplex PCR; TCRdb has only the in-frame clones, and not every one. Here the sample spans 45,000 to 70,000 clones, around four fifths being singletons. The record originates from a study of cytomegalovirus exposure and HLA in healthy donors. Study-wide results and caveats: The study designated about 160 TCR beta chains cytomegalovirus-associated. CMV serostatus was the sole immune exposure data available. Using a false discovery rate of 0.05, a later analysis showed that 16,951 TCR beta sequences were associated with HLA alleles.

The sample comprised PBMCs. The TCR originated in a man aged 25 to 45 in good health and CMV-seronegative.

CDR3 DNA: TGTGCCAGCAGCTACTTCAACTCCTACGAGCAGTACTTC. Protein: CASSYFNSYEQYF. The chain joins TRBV7-2 to TRBJ2-7; D gene uncertain. Germline V gene sequence: CDR1 SGHTA, CDR2 FQGNSA. The germline V and J ends were trimmed by 4 bases and 0 bases, with 7 bases remaining between them. The CDR3 loop spans 13 amino acids.